This T cell receptor (beta chain) was sequenced during a study of blood T cell repertoires in COVID-19. This table comes from immunoSEQ multiplex PCR, and its TCRdb copy is limited to in-frame clones, with some not included. The data show approximately 200,000 clones, 75% to 90% seen once. Trimming at V came to 4 bases and at J to 2 bases, leaving 18 bases not matched to a gene. Germline CDR1 SGHAT, CDR2 FQNNGV. This CDR3 contains 19 residues. The sequencing sample was made of peripheral blood. The TCR sequence derives from a human donor with active or convalescent COVID-19. The donor label of this sample is uncertain. This rearrangement joins TRBV11-2 to TRBJ2-3; 7 nucleotides agree with TRBD1. CDR3 DNA: TGTGCCAGCAGCTCAATCGGTGGTGACCGTGACAGGGTCACAGATACGCAGTATTTT. It translates to CASSSIGGDRDRVTDTQYF. Drawing the rest from reference TRBV11-2 and TRBJ2-3, the complete variable domain is EAGVAQSPRYKIIEKRQSVAFWCNPISGHATLYWYQQILGQGPKLLIQFQNNGVVDDSQLPKDRFSAERLKGVDSTLKIQPAKLEDSAVYLCASSSIGGDRDRVTDTQYFGPGTRLTVL.